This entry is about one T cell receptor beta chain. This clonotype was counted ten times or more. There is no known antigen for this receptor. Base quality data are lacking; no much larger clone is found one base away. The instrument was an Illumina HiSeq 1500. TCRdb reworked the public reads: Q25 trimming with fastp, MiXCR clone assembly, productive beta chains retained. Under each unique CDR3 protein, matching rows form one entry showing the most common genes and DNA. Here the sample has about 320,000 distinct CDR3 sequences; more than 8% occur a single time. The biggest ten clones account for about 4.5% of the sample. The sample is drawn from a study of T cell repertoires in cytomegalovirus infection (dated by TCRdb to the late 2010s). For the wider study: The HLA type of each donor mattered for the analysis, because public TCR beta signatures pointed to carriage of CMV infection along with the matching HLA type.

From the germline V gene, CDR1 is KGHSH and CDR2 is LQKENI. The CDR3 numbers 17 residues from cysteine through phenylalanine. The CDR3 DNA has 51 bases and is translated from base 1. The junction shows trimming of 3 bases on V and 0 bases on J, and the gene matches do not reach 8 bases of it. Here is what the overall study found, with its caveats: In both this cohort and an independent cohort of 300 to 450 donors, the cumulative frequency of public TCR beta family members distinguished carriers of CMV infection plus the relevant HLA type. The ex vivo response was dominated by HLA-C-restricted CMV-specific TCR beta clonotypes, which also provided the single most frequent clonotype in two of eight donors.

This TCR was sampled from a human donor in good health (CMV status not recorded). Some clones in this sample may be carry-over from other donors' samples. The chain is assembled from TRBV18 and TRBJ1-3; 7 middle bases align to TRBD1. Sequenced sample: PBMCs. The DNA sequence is TGTGCCAGCTCACCGCTACAGGGGCAACCCTCTGGAAACACCATATATTTT. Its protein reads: CASSPLQGQPSGNTIYF.